This T cell receptor (beta chain) was captured in a study of shared clonotypes between healthy human individuals. Whole-study context: The plates for each donor numbered three CD4 naive, three CD4 memory, two CD8 naive and one CD8 memory.

The study separated CD4+ cells into CD45RA+ naive and CD45RA-negative memory subsets. As processed by the authors: ImmunoSEQ junction-only sequences lacked quality scores, so their filtering differed. Produced via immunoSEQ multiplex PCR; TCRdb's table is partial and in-frame only. V and J calls and clone size are those listed in that table; D and trimming were worked out from the DNA. The sample lists fewer than 400,000 clones; under 80% were seen once. The CDR3 runs 17 residues. V was pared by 1 base and J by 4 bases, with 9 bases of the junction left unmatched. Germline CDR1 is SGHTA and CDR2 is FQGNSA.

Sequenced input: memory CD4+ T cells sorted from blood. Sample subset: CD45RA-negative fraction. The receptor's source is a man aged 25 to 40 in good health. The chain joins TRBV7-2 to TRBJ2-1, with 8 bases aligning to TRBD2. CDR3 sequence reads: CASSLVPSGFTYNEQFF. The CDR3 coding sequence is TGTGCCAGCAGCTTAGTTCCTAGCGGGTTTACGTACAATGAGCAGTTCTTC.